The text below deals with one T cell receptor (beta chain). What it binds is unknown. The data were produced by immunoSEQ multiplex PCR, yet TCRdb's version contains in-frame clones alone and is incomplete. The sample yields 65,000 to 75,000 clones, 94% seen once. This sample is drawn from a study of cytomegalovirus exposure and HLA in healthy donors. Study results and limitations: There were a few CMV-associated chains whose specificity for CMV antigens was confirmed in vitro. The majority of TCR sequences were rare, yet some public TCRs appeared in many donors. The study recorded 150 to 200 TCR beta chains that were cytomegalovirus-associated.

Germline CDR1 reads LGHNT; CDR2 reads FRNRAP. The CDR3 contains 18 residues. J was trimmed by 3 bases and V by 0 bases; bases with no gene match: 11. The TCR sequence derives from a man aged 18 to 29 in good health and CMV-seropositive. This chain links TRBV12-5 with TRBJ1-2; the match to TRBD1 covers 9 bases. Sequencing was performed on PBMCs. The CDR3 spells CASGLVYGTGPRDYGYTF. DNA of the CDR3: TGTGCTAGTGGTTTGGTATACGGGACAGGGCCTAGGGACTATGGCTACACCTTC.